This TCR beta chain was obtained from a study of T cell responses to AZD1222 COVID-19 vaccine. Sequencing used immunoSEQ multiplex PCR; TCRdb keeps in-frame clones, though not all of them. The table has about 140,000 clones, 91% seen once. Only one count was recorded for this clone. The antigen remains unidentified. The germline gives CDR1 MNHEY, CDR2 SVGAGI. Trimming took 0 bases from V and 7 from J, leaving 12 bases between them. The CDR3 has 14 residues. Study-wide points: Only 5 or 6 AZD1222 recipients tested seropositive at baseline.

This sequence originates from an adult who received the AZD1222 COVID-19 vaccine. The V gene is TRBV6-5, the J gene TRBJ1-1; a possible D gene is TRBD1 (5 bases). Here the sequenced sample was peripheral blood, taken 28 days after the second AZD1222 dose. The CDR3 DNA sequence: TGTGCCAGCAGTTACTCGGACAATGTAGGTGAAGCTTTCTTT. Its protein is CASSYSDNVGEAFF.